Listed here are 24 T cell receptor beta chains from one sample, sequenced in a study of T cells in Graves' hyperthyroidism and ophthalmopathy. Amplified TCR beta CDR3 regions came from RNA transcripts. A first-round RT-PCR of the TCR CDR3 used the HTBI primer set. TCRdb called the multiplex PCR reads again in MiXCR, with one record for every CDR3 protein. The sample lists hundreds of thousands of distinct CDR3 sequences, about 14% occurring once. Sequencing was carried out using blood. Receptor source: a man younger than 35 with Graves' ophthalmopathy.

The chain couples TRBV5-1 to TRBJ2-3, with TRBD2 identical over 7 bases. Per the germline V gene, CDR1 is SGHRS and CDR2 is YFSETQ. CDR3 size: 16 residues. V lost 3 bases, J lost 0 bases, and 7 bases stayed unmatched. The chain's CDR3 is CASSSGLVLSTDTQYF. The CDR3 coding sequence is TGCGCCAGCAGCTCCGGACTAGTTCTAAGCACAGATACGCAGTATTTT.

This clonotype was counted many times. The CDR3 DNA reads TGTGCCTGGAGTAGGTCAGAGACCCAGTACTTC. It translates to CAWSRSETQYF. V and J are TRBV30 and TRBJ2-5; D is uncertain. Per germline, CDR1 GTSNPN and CDR2 SVGIG (reference sequence). V was cut by 2 bases and J by 4 bases, with 5 bases left in between. The CDR3 has 11 residues. The complete variable domain, with remaining parts taken from reference TRBV30 and TRBJ2-5, reads SQTIHQWPATLVQPVGSPLSLECTVEGTSNPNLYWYRQAAGRGLQLLFYSVGIGQISSEVPQNLSASRPQDRQFILSSKKLLLSDSGFYLCAWSRSETQYFGPGTRLLVL.

The chain carries TRBV4-2 and TRBJ1-6; D perhaps matches TRBD1 (5 bases). This CDR3 is 17 amino acids long. CDR1 and CDR2 from the germline V gene are LGHNA and YNFKEQ. V was pared by 2 bases and J by 0 bases, with 11 bases between. The CDR3 region has the DNA TGTGCCAGCAGCCAATGGGACCGGAGCTCCTATAATTCACCCCTCCACTTT. This encodes CASSQWDRSSYNSPLHF.

This clonotype was seen many times. The genes are TRBV11-1 and TRBJ2-3, with D tentatively TRBD2 (5 bases). The V and J ends lost 6 bases and 10 bases respectively, with 20 bases between them. The CDR3 spans 14 residues. CDR1 SGHAT and CDR2 FQDESV come from the germline V gene (reference sequence). CDR3 loop: CASRDVRVVGAQYF. The CDR3 nucleotides read TGTGCCAGCAGAGATGTGCGGGTGGTTGGCGCGCAGTATTTT.

As for this clonotype: A much larger clone differs from this one at a single base, so this may be a read error. The chain joins TRBV13 to TRBJ1-2, with a weak D call TRBD1 (6 bases). The V and J ends lost 1 base and 5 bases respectively, with 14 bases between them. CDR1 PRHDT and CDR2 FYEKMQ come from the germline V gene (reference sequence). This CDR3 region has 15 residues. The CDR3 coding sequence is TGTGCCAGCAGCTTAGAGGGGGGGGCAGGTTATGGCTACACCTTC. Translating it yields CASSLEGGAGYGYTF. The variable domain in full, completed from reference TRBV13 and TRBJ1-2, reads AAGVIQSPRHLIKEKRETATLKCYPIPRHDTVYWYQQGPGQDPQFLISFYEKMQSDKGSIPDRFSAQQFSDYHSELNMSSLELGDSALYFCASSLEGGAGYGYTFGSGTRLTVV.

This clonotype was counted at least ten times. The chain recombines TRBV10-3 with TRBJ1-2; no firm D call. V lost 0 bases, J lost 4 bases, and 12 bases lay in between. CDR3 size: 15 residues. Germline CDR1 ENHRY, CDR2 SYGVKD. The CDR3 region has the DNA TGTGCCATCAGTGAGTCGGTTACGATCATCTATGGCTACACCTTC. It is translated as CAISESVTIIYGYTF.

V gene TRBV10-2 combines with J gene TRBJ1-6; D ambiguous. V lost 11 bases to trimming and J lost 9 bases, with 14 bases between them. Germline CDR1 is WSHSY and CDR2 is SAAADI. This CDR3 contains 12 residues. CDR3 nucleotide sequence: TGCGCCTGCAACTACGACGGTTCACCCCTCCACTTT. Translating gives CACNYDGSPLHF.

This clonotype was counted ten times or more. CDR3 nucleotides: TGTGCCAGCAGCGAAGGGGGAGCAGGGTGGTACGAGCAGTACTTC. This sequence encodes CASSEGGAGWYEQYF. The rearrangement joins TRBV11-2 to TRBJ2-7; D might be TRBD1 (6 bases). V lost 5 bases, J lost 4 bases, and 18 bases lay in between. The CDR3 is 15 residues long. Germline CDR1 is SGHAT and CDR2 is FQNNGV. The variable domain in full, completed from reference TRBV11-2 and TRBJ2-7, reads EAGVAQSPRYKIIEKRQSVAFWCNPISGHATLYWYQQILGQGPKLLIQFQNNGVVDDSQLPKDRFSAERLKGVDSTLKIQPAKLEDSAVYLCASSEGGAGWYEQYFGPGTRLTVT.

The sample holds many counts of this clonotype. The chain combines TRBV11-2 with TRBJ2-3; unclear D gene. The germline V and J ends were trimmed by 3 bases and 4 bases, with 5 bases remaining between them. Germline CDR1 and CDR2: SGHAT and FQNNGV. The CDR3 is made up of 12 amino acids. The CDR3 DNA reads as TGTGCCAGCAGCTTCGAGGCAGATACGCAGTATTTT. This codes for CASSFEADTQYF.

This clonotype appeared many times. The J gene is TRBJ2-1, the V gene TRBV6-2 or TRBV6-3, with D hard to call. CDR3 length: 15 residues. Deletions cut 0 bases from V and 10 bases from J, with 16 bases between. Looked up from germline, CDR1 is MNHEY and CDR2 is SVGEGT. As DNA, the CDR3 is TGTGCCAGCAGTTACTCCCGGACCTCGTTTCGCGAGCAGTTCTTC. Its protein is CASSYSRTSFREQFF.

This clonotype was observed at least ten times. The chain employs TRBV29-1 and TRBJ1-2; D call uncertain. The CDR3 has 13 amino acids. Per the germline V gene, CDR1 is SQVTM and CDR2 is ANQGSEA. Trimming took 5 bases from V and 2 from J, leaving 12 bases between them. The CDR3 sequence: CSVREDGNYGYTF. Written as DNA, the CDR3 is TGCAGCGTTCGGGAGGACGGAAACTATGGCTACACCTTC.

This clonotype was detected many times. The genes are TRBV4-2 and TRBJ1-1, with 7 bases fitting TRBD1. J lost 5 bases, V lost 4 bases, and 7 bases had no gene match. The CDR3 loop spans 14 amino acids. Germline CDR1 reads LGHNA; CDR2 reads YNFKEQ. CDR3 sequence: CASSRNTGETEAFF. DNA of the CDR3: TGTGCCAGCAGCCGAAATACAGGGGAAACTGAAGCTTTCTTT.

At least ten counts were recorded for this clonotype. The CDR3 spells CAWSGGLYEQFF. The CDR3 nucleotides are TGTGCCTGGAGTGGGGGGTTATATGAGCAGTTCTTC. The chain recombines TRBV30 with TRBJ2-1; D might be TRBD1 or TRBD2, each matching 5 bases. Trimming stripped 1 base from V and 8 bases from J, with 9 bases between. Germline lookup yields CDR1 GTSNPN and CDR2 SVGIG (reference sequence). CDR3 length equals 12 residues.

This clonotype was picked up many times. The gene calls are TRBV5-1 and TRBJ2-5; D call uncertain. Germline V gene lookup returns CDR1 SGHRS and CDR2 YFSETQ. The CDR3 runs to 13 residues. The V end lost 5 bases, the J end lost 1 base, and 9 bases lay between the germline ends. The CDR3 is CASRPRPQETQYF. CDR3 nucleotides: TGCGCCAGCAGGCCTCGACCCCAAGAGACCCAGTACTTC.

The chain carries TRBV19 and TRBJ2-1; D possibly corresponds to TRBD2 (6 bases). The CDR3 consists of 13 residues. From germline, CDR1 is LNHDA and CDR2 SQIVND (reference sequence). V was clipped by 10 bases and J by 5 bases, with 15 bases between them. As DNA, the CDR3 is TGTGCCACCGGCCGGGGACTCAACAATGAGCAGTTCTTC. This encodes CATGRGLNNEQFF.

Ten or more counts support this clonotype. This chain connects TRBV29-1 to TRBJ1-1, with D unclear. Germline V gives CDR1 SQVTM, CDR2 ANQGSEA. The CDR3 has 13 amino acids. The V gene lost 4 bases and the J gene lost 1 base, with 10 bases spanning the gap. CDR3 sequence reads: CSVALRGNTEAFF. CDR3 DNA: TGCAGCGTTGCCCTACGCGGGAACACTGAAGCTTTCTTT.

This clonotype was detected a few times. This chain connects TRBV6-1 to TRBJ2-5, with 12 nucleotides matching TRBD2. The V and J ends lost 5 bases and 3 bases, in that order; junction bases with no gene match: 10. Germline loops: CDR1 MNHNS, CDR2 SASEGT. The CDR3 has 17 residues. CDR3 DNA sequence: TGTGCCAGCAGTTATCCCCAGGGACTAGCGGGTGAAGAGACCCAGTACTTC. This translates into CASSYPQGLAGEETQYF.

In the case of this clonotype: This may come from a read error, since a much larger clone is one base off. This chain links TRBV18 with TRBJ2-3; 7 bases fit TRBD1. This CDR3 is built from 16 residues. The ends lost 1 base at V and 4 bases at J; junction bases unmatched: 8. Per the germline V gene, CDR1 is KGHSH and CDR2 is LQKENI. CDR3 sequence reads: CASSPQGAVDADTQYF. The CDR3, as DNA: TGTGCCAGCTCACCACAGGGGGCGGTGGACGCAGATACGCAGTATTTT. Drawing the rest from reference TRBV18 and TRBJ2-3, the complete variable domain is NAGVMQNPRHLVRRRGQEARLRCSPMKGHSHVYWYRQLPEEGLKFMVYLQKENIIDESGMPKERFSAEFPKEGPSILRIQQVVRGDSAAYFCASSPQGAVDADTQYFGPGTRLTVL.

Concerning this clonotype itself: This may be a read error, as it is one base from a much larger clone. The chain links TRBV20-1 to TRBJ2-7; D is perhaps TRBD2 (5 bases). The CDR3 runs to 10 residues. Germline V gene lookup returns CDR1 DFQATT and CDR2 SNEGSKA (reference sequence). Written as DNA, the CDR3 is TGCAGTACTAGGGCGGGCGAGCAGTACTTC. This encodes CSTRAGEQYF.

In this sample, this clonotype turned up a few times. V gene TRBV19 combines with J gene TRBJ2-1; TRBD2 might be the D (6 bases). The CDR3 extends over 15 amino acids. Trimming stripped 3 bases from V and 7 bases from J, with 16 bases between. Germline CDR1 and CDR2: LNHDA and SQIVND (reference sequence). In nucleotides, the CDR3 is TGTGCCAGTAGTATGGCGGGATACCTAGATAATGAGCAGTTCTTC. It codes for CASSMAGYLDNEQFF.

This clonotype has a count of ten or more. The rearrangement links TRBV5-1 to TRBJ2-7; D may be TRBD1 or TRBD2 (5 bases each). The V and J ends lost 0 bases and 6 bases respectively, with 13 bases between them. The germline V gene encodes CDR1 SGHRS and CDR2 YFSETQ. The CDR3 extends over 14 amino acids. The CDR3 is CASSLGYPGSEQYF. The CDR3 coding sequence is TGCGCCAGCAGCTTGGGGTATCCAGGGAGCGAGCAGTACTTC.

V and J are TRBV10-1 and TRBJ2-7, with D possibly matching TRBD1 (5 bases). The CDR3 has 14 residues. Trimming left V 3 bases short and J 5 bases short, with 14 bases between. CDR1 is WNHNN and CDR2 is SYGVQD in the germline V gene (reference sequence). The CDR3 region has the DNA TGCGCCAGCAGTGATTTGGGCAGGGCTAACGAGCAGTACTTC. Its protein is CASSDLGRANEQYF.

This clonotype was picked up a small number of times. The chain couples TRBV9 to TRBJ1-4; maybe TRBD1 (6 bases). The germline CDR1 and CDR2 sequences are SGDLS and YYNGEE. The CDR3 length is 14 residues. V was shortened by 0 bases and J by 8 bases, with 11 bases between the two germline ends. The CDR3 nucleotides read TGTGCCAGCAGCGTAGGGGGGGCCAGCGAAAAACTGTTTTTT. Translated: CASSVGGASEKLFF.

This clonotype was seen a few times. The chain has TRBV11-2 and TRBJ2-1; 7 bases align to TRBD2. V lost 2 bases, J lost 4 bases, and 14 bases stayed unmatched. Germline V CDR1 and CDR2: SGHAT, FQNNGV. CDR3 length equals 18 residues. Written as DNA, the CDR3 is TGTGCCAGCAGCTTAATTATCTCTGCGGGAGAAAAATACAATGAGCAGTTCTTC. Translation gives CASSLIISAGEKYNEQFF.